A selection of T cell receptor beta chains follows, all from one sample in a study of blood T cells in healthy people across ages. TCRdb processed the 5' RACE reads anew with MiXCR; each CDR3 protein has one entry. The sample shows roughly 500,000 distinct CDR3 sequences, 25% to 30% of them seen only once. The sample was blood. The receptors derive from a woman aged 70-85 years in good health. Each CDR3 is given with its conserved first and last residue. D genes are given only for firm matches. Clone size is stated in some rows and not others, as once, few, many or a class when expanded.

D gene	V gene	clone size	J gene	CDR3 protein	CDR3 DNA
TRBD2	TRBV29-1	NA	TRBJ2-7	CSVASGRSYEQYF	TGCAGCGTTGCCAGCGGGAGGAGCTACGAGCAGTACTTC
NA	TRBV20-1	NA	TRBJ2-7	CSARSERTYEQYF	TGCAGTGCCCGATCCGAGCGGACCTACGAGCAGTACTTC
TRBD1	TRBV7-2	NA	TRBJ1-6	CASSLARTGISPLHF	TGTGCCAGCAGCTTAGCAAGGACAGGGATTTCACCCCTCCACTTT
NA	TRBV7-2	NA	TRBJ2-3	CASSLGDFVGGTDTQYF	TGTGCCAGCAGCTTAGGAGATTTTGTAGGGGGCACAGATACGCAGTATTTT
TRBD1	TRBV20-1	many	TRBJ1-6	CSARGLDRGDDSPLHF	TGCAGTGCTAGAGGCTTAGACAGGGGAGATGATTCACCCCTCCACTTT
NA	TRBV12-3/TRBV12-4	NA	TRBJ2-1	CASSLGGGGGEQFF	TGTGCCAGCAGTTTGGGGGGCGGGGGTGGTGAGCAGTTCTTC
NA	TRBV7-2	NA	TRBJ2-3	CASSAPGQRTDTQYF	TGTGCCAGCAGCGCCCCCGGACAGCGCACAGATACGCAGTATTTT
TRBD1	TRBV3-1	NA	TRBJ1-5	CASSGGTGIQPQHF	TGTGCCAGCTCCGGGGGGACAGGGATTCAGCCCCAGCATTTT
TRBD1	TRBV6-5	few	TRBJ1-2	CASSYSVRDREDYGYTF	TGTGCCAGCAGTTACTCGGTCCGGGACAGGGAAGACTATGGCTACACCTTC
TRBD2	TRBV7-3	NA	TRBJ2-7	CASSLTSGRFDEQYF	TGTGCCAGCAGCCTTACTAGCGGGAGATTCGACGAGCAGTACTTC
TRBD1	TRBV5-1	few	TRBJ1-2	CASSIQGDYGYTF	TGCGCCAGCAGCATACAGGGGGACTATGGCTACACCTTC
NA	TRBV5-1	NA	TRBJ1-1	CASSSLEWRNTEAFF	TGCGCCAGCAGTTCACTAGAATGGAGGAACACTGAAGCTTTCTTT
TRBD1	TRBV6-5	NA	TRBJ1-1	CASTKDRDRALAFF	TGTGCCAGCACAAAGGACCGGGACAGGGCTCTAGCTTTCTTT
NA	TRBV29-1	few	TRBJ2-7	CSVEARQGGKYEQYF	TGCAGCGTTGAAGCTCGACAGGGCGGGAAGTACGAGCAGTACTTC
NA	TRBV6-2/TRBV6-3	NA	TRBJ1-5	CASMPRGQPQHF	TGTGCCAGCATGCCAAGGGGGCAGCCCCAGCATTTT
TRBD2	TRBV9	NA	TRBJ2-5	CASSARGTSETQYF	TGTGCCAGCAGCGCGAGGGGGACTAGCGAGACCCAGTACTTC
TRBD2	TRBV20-1	once	TRBJ2-1	CSARDLLLADNNEQFF	TGCAGTGCTAGAGATCTTTTACTAGCGGACAACAATGAGCAGTTCTTC
NA	TRBV20-1	once	TRBJ1-2	CSARVPGLPEDGYTF	TGCAGTGCTAGAGTCCCAGGGTTACCCGAGGATGGCTACACCTTC
TRBD1	TRBV6-1	NA	TRBJ2-6	CASNIQGVGANVLTF	TGTGCCAGCAACATACAGGGGGTCGGGGCCAACGTCCTGACTTTC
NA	TRBV5-1	NA	TRBJ1-4	CASSVQSNNEKLFF	TGCGCCAGCAGCGTCCAGAGTAATAATGAAAAACTGTTTTTT
NA	TRBV6-1	NA	TRBJ1-5	CASSVSGRGQPQHF	TGTGCCAGCAGTGTTTCAGGCAGGGGTCAGCCCCAGCATTTT
TRBD2	TRBV6-1	NA	TRBJ2-7	CASRAWTSGDSYEQYF	TGTGCCAGCAGGGCCTGGACTAGCGGGGATTCCTACGAGCAGTACTTC
TRBD1	TRBV12-3/TRBV12-4	few	TRBJ2-7	CASSPGQGSNEQYF	TGTGCCAGCAGTCCGGGACAGGGGAGCAACGAGCAGTACTTC
NA	TRBV6-6	NA	TRBJ2-5	CASSSVSGSGYF	TGTGCCAGCAGTTCCGTTTCGGGTAGTGGGTACTTC
NA	TRBV19	NA	TRBJ1-1	CASRTDRDTEAFF	TGTGCCAGTAGAACGGACAGAGACACTGAAGCTTTCTTT
TRBD1	TRBV29-1	few	TRBJ1-1	CSVAHSGTDQGKAFF	TGCAGCGTCGCCCATTCCGGGACAGACCAGGGGAAAGCTTTCTTT
TRBD1	TRBV6-6	NA	TRBJ1-1	CASSYSTGGTEAFF	TGTGCCAGCAGTTACTCGACAGGGGGCACTGAAGCTTTCTTT
NA	TRBV29-1	few	TRBJ1-1	CSVEGHRGNTEAFF	TGCAGCGTTGAAGGTCATAGGGGAAACACTGAAGCTTTCTTT
NA	TRBV3-1	NA	TRBJ2-3	CASSQVVGQDTQYF	TGTGCCAGCAGCCAAGTAGTAGGGCAGGATACGCAGTATTTT
NA	TRBV6-5	few	TRBJ2-2	CASSYNIQPGELFF	TGTGCCAGCAGTTATAATATCCAGCCCGGGGAGCTGTTTTTT
NA	TRBV20-1	NA	TRBJ1-2	CSARAPGVGGYTF	TGCAGTGCTAGAGCCCCAGGGGTCGGAGGCTACACCTTC
TRBD1	TRBV11-2	NA	TRBJ1-1	CASSKQGANTEAFF	TGTGCCAGCAGCAAACAGGGGGCGAACACTGAAGCTTTCTTT
NA	TRBV14	few	TRBJ2-7	CASSQDRRWVGEQYF	TGTGCCAGCAGCCAAGATCGCCGATGGGTAGGCGAGCAGTACTTC
TRBD1	TRBV20-1	NA	TRBJ2-1	CSASTGGSVYEQFF	TGCAGTGCTAGTACAGGGGGCTCAGTCTATGAGCAGTTCTTC
NA	TRBV7-3	NA	TRBJ2-7	CASSPQSTGEQYF	TGTGCCAGCAGCCCCCAATCTACTGGGGAGCAGTACTTC
NA	TRBV19	NA	TRBJ2-6	CASSIGSGTSGANVLTF	TGTGCCAGTAGTATAGGGTCCGGGACATCTGGGGCCAACGTCCTGACTTTC
NA	TRBV10-3	many	TRBJ2-3	CATLGDGGTTDTQYF	TGTGCCACCCTGGGTGACGGGGGAACCACAGATACGCAGTATTTT
NA	TRBV4-3	NA	TRBJ1-4	CASSQMWGNEKLFF	TGCGCCAGCAGCCAAATGTGGGGGAATGAAAAACTGTTTTTT
TRBD2	TRBV7-2	few	TRBJ2-5	CASSSQAGGPREQYF	TGTGCCAGCAGCTCCCAAGCGGGGGGGCCGCGAGAGCAGTACTTC
NA	TRBV5-1	many	TRBJ2-1	CASSLAAGSYNEQFF	TGTGCCAGCAGCTTAGCGGCGGGGTCCTACAATGAGCAGTTCTTC
NA	TRBV2	NA	TRBJ1-2	CASGLLANYGYTF	TGTGCCAGCGGGTTGCTAGCTAACTATGGCTACACCTTC
NA	TRBV30	NA	TRBJ2-1	CAWSVHRGNEQFF	TGTGCCTGGAGTGTACACCGAGGGAATGAGCAGTTCTTC
TRBD2	TRBV5-1	few	TRBJ2-3	CASSSLTSGVSDTQYF	TGCGCCAGCAGCTCCCTGACTAGCGGGGTTTCAGATACGCAGTATTTT
NA	TRBV7-9	few	TRBJ2-1	CASSLKGGLANEQFF	TGTGCCAGCAGCTTAAAGGGCGGGCTAGCCAATGAGCAGTTCTTC
NA	TRBV2	few	TRBJ2-2	CASTQENTGELFF	TGTGCCAGCACGCAGGAGAACACCGGGGAGCTGTTTTTT
TRBD2	TRBV20-1	once	TRBJ2-7	CSAMTSGESYEQYF	TGCAGTGCTATGACTAGCGGGGAGTCCTACGAGCAGTACTTC
NA	TRBV20-1	few	TRBJ2-3	CSARDSWVPDTQYF	TGCAGTGCTAGAGATTCATGGGTTCCAGATACGCAGTATTTT
TRBD2	TRBV7-2	few	TRBJ2-2	CASSLTSGGPYHGELFF	TGTGCCAGCAGCTTGACTAGCGGGGGCCCATACCACGGGGAGCTGTTTTTT
NA	TRBV4-2	few	TRBJ2-1	CASSVGTASSYNEQFF	TGTGCCAGCAGCGTAGGGACTGCGAGCTCCTACAATGAGCAGTTCTTC
TRBD2	TRBV5-6	NA	TRBJ2-7	CASSMTGTSSYEQYF	TGTGCCAGCAGCATGACGGGGACTAGCTCCTACGAGCAGTACTTC
NA	TRBV28	NA	TRBJ2-7	CASRSGALYEQYF	TGTGCCAGCAGGTCCGGGGCACTCTACGAGCAGTACTTC
NA	TRBV12-3/TRBV12-4	few	TRBJ2-2	CASVQLSGELFF	TGTGCCAGCGTTCAGTTGTCCGGGGAGCTGTTTTTT
NA	TRBV18	NA	TRBJ2-7	CASSPRTAGYEQYF	TGTGCCAGCTCACCAAGGACAGCTGGCTACGAGCAGTACTTC
NA	TRBV11-3	few	TRBJ2-1	CASSPTRGALLNEQFF	TGTGCCAGCAGCCCTACGAGGGGGGCCCTTCTCAATGAGCAGTTCTTC
NA	TRBV6-2/TRBV6-3	few	TRBJ2-2	CASMKVWLAGELFF	TGTGCCAGCATGAAAGTTTGGTTGGCCGGGGAGCTGTTTTTT
TRBD2	TRBV25-1	many	TRBJ2-3	CASTHRTSGGLSTWTDTQYF	TGTGCCAGCACCCATCGGACTAGCGGGGGTCTCTCAACTTGGACAGATACGCAGTATTTT
TRBD1	TRBV10-3	NA	TRBJ1-1	CAISDRQGVMNTEAFF	TGTGCCATCAGTGACCGACAGGGGGTGATGAACACTGAAGCTTTCTTT